A single sample gave rise to the 26 T cell receptor beta chains below, sequenced in a study of shared clonotypes between healthy human individuals. Profiling relied on immunoSEQ multiplex PCR, and the TCRdb table lists in-frame clones only, not all of them. The table records 1.4 million or so clones, approximately 98.5% of them present only once. Sequencing input: naive CD4+ T cells sorted from blood. The sample's subset: CD45RA+ positively selected. Receptor source: a man younger than 45 in good health.

This chain joins TRBV5-1 and TRBJ2-5; 9 bases line up with TRBD2. The germline V gene encodes CDR1 SGHRS and CDR2 YFSETQ. The junction had 9 bases not matched to a gene; V was cut back by 0 bases and J by 3 bases. CDR3 length equals 17 residues. Here the CDR3 reads CASSLGTGGRVEETQYF. The DNA of the CDR3 is TGCGCCAGCAGCTTGGGGACCGGCGGGAGGGTAGAAGAGACCCAGTACTTC.

The genes are TRBV7-9 and TRBJ2-7, with D possibly matching TRBD2 (5 bases). V was cut by 8 bases and J by 1 base, with 15 bases left in between. Germline CDR1 SEHNR, CDR2 FQNEAQ (reference sequence). The CDR3 sequence is 14 residues long. The DNA of the CDR3 is TGTGCCAGCGGGGTGAGGGAGACTTCCTACGAGCAGTACTTC. As protein: CASGVRETSYEQYF.

The genes are TRBV19 and TRBJ1-1; the D is unclear. There are 15 residues in the CDR3. Trimming left V 4 bases short and J 3 bases short, with 15 bases between. Per the germline V gene, CDR1 is LNHDA and CDR2 is SQIVND (reference sequence). DNA for the CDR3: TGTGCCAGTAGTACCCCCGCGGACCGCTACACTGAAGCTTTCTTT. It codes for CASSTPADRYTEAFF.

CDR3 coding DNA: TGCGCCAGCAGCCAAGTGTTGGGGGTGAGCTCTGGGGCCAACGTCCTGACTTTC. This encodes CASSQVLGVSSGANVLTF. The chain combines TRBV4-1 with TRBJ2-6, with D tentatively TRBD1 or TRBD2 (5 bases each). This CDR3 region has 18 residues. The V gene lost 1 base and the J gene lost 0 bases, with 13 bases spanning the gap. CDR1 is MGHRA and CDR2 is YSYEKL in the germline V gene.

As DNA, the CDR3 is TGTGCCAGCAGGGACAGATACACTGCCTTTGAAGCTTTCTTT. Translated: CASRDRYTAFEAFF. The chain has TRBV2 and TRBJ1-1, with TRBD1 as a possible D gene (6 bases). V was pared by 6 bases and J by 7 bases, with 18 bases between. The CDR3 spans 14 residues. Germline loops: CDR1 SNHLY, CDR2 FYNNEI. Together with reference TRBV2 and TRBJ1-1, the CDR3 gives the full variable domain: EPEVTQTPSHQVTQMGQEVILRCVPISNHLYFYWYRQILGQKVEFLVSFYNNEISEKSEIFDDQFSVERPDGSNFTLKIRSTKLEDSAMYFCASRDRYTAFEAFFGQGTRLTVV.

The chain employs TRBV28 and TRBJ2-7; D might be TRBD2 (6 bases). Per germline, CDR1 MDHEN and CDR2 SYDVKM. Trimming pared 3 bases from V and 2 bases from J, leaving 11 bases between. There are 14 residues in the CDR3. CDR3 coding DNA: TGTGCCAGCAGTTTCGTGACGGGAGCCTACGAGCAGTACTTC. Translating gives CASSFVTGAYEQYF.

The chain couples TRBV27 to TRBJ1-1; TRBD1 aligns across 9 bases. CDR1 and CDR2 (germline): MNHEY, SMNVEV (reference sequence). This CDR3 has 14 residues. V was pared by 5 bases and J by 4 bases, with 5 bases of the junction left unmatched. The CDR3 region is CASSQRTGATEAFF. The CDR3 bases are TGTGCCAGCAGTCAGAGGACAGGGGCCACTGAAGCTTTCTTT.

This chain joins TRBV9 and TRBJ2-3; no reliable D call. CDR3 length: 13 residues. Trimming pared 1 base from V and 6 bases from J, leaving 9 bases between. From germline, CDR1 is SGDLS and CDR2 YYNGEE. CDR3 DNA: TGTGCCAGCAGCGTACTCGCGAGGGATACGCAGTATTTT. It translates to CASSVLARDTQYF.

The chain combines TRBV10-1 with TRBJ1-1; D may be TRBD1 (5 bases). V lost 0 bases, J lost 6 bases, and 11 bases lay in between. This CDR3 has 14 amino acids. From germline, CDR1 is WNHNN and CDR2 SYGVQD (reference sequence). Written as DNA, the CDR3 is TGCGCCAGCAGTGAGTCCCGGGTGGGGGCTGAAGCTTTCTTT. This gives the protein CASSESRVGAEAFF.

This chain joins TRBV9 and TRBJ2-1; weak D call: TRBD1 (6 bases). The V gene lost 3 bases and the J gene lost 0 bases, with 22 bases spanning the gap. Germline CDR1 SGDLS, CDR2 YYNGEE. CDR3 length equals 19 residues. In DNA, the CDR3 is TGTGCCAGCAGCGCAGGAGGACAGCGGTTCGTGAGCTCCTACAATGAGCAGTTCTTC. Its protein product is CASSAGGQRFVSSYNEQFF.

The chain couples TRBV18 to TRBJ2-1; 10 nucleotides agree with TRBD2. Germline V gene data show CDR1 as KGHSH and CDR2 as LQKENI. The V segment lost 3 bases and the J segment 0 bases; nucleotides outside the gene matches: 2. The CDR3 loop spans 16 amino acids. This CDR3 is CASSPGLANSYNEQFF. CDR3 nucleotides: TGTGCCAGCTCACCGGGACTAGCGAACTCCTACAATGAGCAGTTCTTC.

The count of this clone is one. V is TRBV5-6 and J is TRBJ1-4; D gene ambiguous. V dropped 5 bases and J dropped 8 bases, with 19 bases sitting between them. Per the germline V gene, CDR1 is SGHDT and CDR2 is YYEEEE. There are 15 residues in the CDR3. CDR3 nucleotides: TGTGCCAGCAGTTTCGGACGTCGGCTTACGGAAAAACTGTTTTTT. This sequence encodes CASSFGRRLTEKLFF. Supplemented by reference TRBV5-6 and TRBJ1-4, the full variable domain reads DAGVTQSPTHLIKTRGQQVTLRCSPKSGHDTVSWYQQALGQGPQFIFQYYEEEERQRGNFPDRFSGHQFPNYSSELNVNALLLGDSALYLCASSFGRRLTEKLFFGSGTQLSVL.

The chain has TRBV9 and TRBJ2-3; D may correspond to TRBD1 or TRBD2 (5 bases each). CDR3 length: 16 amino acids. Germline CDR1 SGDLS, CDR2 YYNGEE. Trimming pared 0 bases from V and 0 bases from J, leaving 11 bases between. The CDR3 sequence is CASSVAGPRSTDTQYF. The CDR3 DNA sequence: TGTGCCAGCAGCGTAGCGGGACCCCGCAGCACAGATACGCAGTATTTT.

The chain recombines TRBV5-4 with TRBJ1-2, with D tentatively TRBD1 (5 bases). V shed 7 bases and J shed 4 bases, with 14 bases lying between them. Looked up from germline, CDR1 is SGHNT and CDR2 is YYREEE (reference sequence). The CDR3 contains 13 residues. The CDR3 nucleotides read TGTGCCAGCTACAACAGGCAGCCCTATGGCTACACCTTC. Protein sequence: CASYNRQPYGYTF.

This clone was found once. The chain carries TRBV19 and TRBJ2-7; no firm D call. The germline V and J ends were trimmed by 7 bases and 0 bases, with 13 bases remaining between them. This CDR3 is built from 14 residues. The germline V gene has CDR1 LNHDA and CDR2 SQIVND (reference sequence). This chain's CDR3 is CASTAATTSYEQYF. Here the CDR3 DNA reads TGTGCCAGTACCGCCGCAACGACCTCCTACGAGCAGTACTTC.

This clone was seen once. The V gene is TRBV5-8, the J gene TRBJ1-1; 9 nucleotides line up with TRBD1. Germline CDR1 is SGHTS and CDR2 is YDEGEE. The CDR3 is 14 residues long. J lost 10 bases, V lost 4 bases, and 11 bases had no gene match. CDR3 amino acids: CASSRQGVSFRAFF. CDR3 bases: TGTGCCAGCAGCAGACAGGGGGTTTCCTTCCGAGCTTTCTTT.

This rearrangement joins TRBV16 to TRBJ1-2; perhaps TRBD1 as D (5 bases). There are 15 residues in the CDR3. V lost 4 bases and J lost 6, with 18 bases in between. Germline CDR1 KGHSY, CDR2 FQNENV. The CDR3 loop reads CASSLTRDGLNGYTF. As DNA, the CDR3 is TGTGCCAGCAGCCTGACCCGGGACGGACTCAATGGCTACACCTTC.

The V gene is TRBV5-5, the J gene TRBJ1-1; 7 bases match TRBD1. With 2 bases clipped from V and 10 bases from J, the junction kept 5 bases outside the gene matches. CDR1 SGHKS and CDR2 YYEKEE come from the germline V gene (reference sequence). The CDR3 runs to 12 residues. For the CDR3, the DNA is TGTGCCAGCAGCTTAGAAGCAGGGGGAGCTTTCTTT. Amino acid sequence: CASSLEAGGAFF.

The rearrangement joins TRBV5-8 to TRBJ2-2; D is possibly TRBD2 (5 bases). Germline V lookup: CDR1 SGHTS, CDR2 YDEGEE. With 7 bases removed from V and 6 bases from J, the gap between germline ends came to 13 bases. This CDR3 contains 13 residues. CDR3 DNA sequence: TGTGCCAGCCGGGAACGACGGGCCGGGGAGCTGTTTTTT. The encoded protein is CASRERRAGELFF.

The chain links TRBV7-9 to TRBJ2-7, with 8 bases fitting TRBD1. CDR1 is SEHNR and CDR2 is FQNEAQ in the germline V gene (reference sequence). This CDR3 comprises 16 residues. The V gene end was trimmed by 4 bases and the J gene end by 1 base; junction bases not matched to a gene: 9. This CDR3 is CASSSDPGTGSYEQYF. The DNA of the CDR3 is TGTGCCAGCAGCTCAGACCCCGGGACAGGTTCCTACGAGCAGTACTTC. The whole variable domain, filled in from reference TRBV7-9 and TRBJ2-7, reads DTGVSQNPRHKITKRGQNVTFRCDPISEHNRLYWYRQTLGQGPEFLTYFQNEAQLEKSRLLSDRFSAERPKGSFSTLEIQRTEQGDSAMYLCASSSDPGTGSYEQYFGPGTRLTVT.

The chain has TRBV6-5 and TRBJ2-3, with D unclear. In germline, CDR1 is MNHEY, CDR2 SVGAGI. This CDR3 is built from 16 residues. Trimming pared 0 bases from V and 1 base from J, leaving 11 bases between. Here the CDR3 DNA reads TGTGCCAGCAGTTACTCATGGGGAATAGGCACAGATACGCAGTATTTT. It codes for CASSYSWGIGTDTQYF.

This sequence joins TRBV6-5 and TRBJ2-7; D is tentatively TRBD1 or TRBD2 (6 bases each). CDR3 length: 14 amino acids. Trimming left V 1 base short and J 6 bases short, with 13 bases between. Germline CDR1 is MNHEY and CDR2 is SVGAGI. The CDR3 DNA reads TGTGCCAGCAGTTACTTCGGGGGCCATCGCGAGCAGTACTTC. This translates into CASSYFGGHREQYF.

The J gene is TRBJ2-7, the V gene TRBV15; D is ambiguous. Germline loops: CDR1 LNHNV, CDR2 YYDKDF (reference sequence). Trimming took 1 base from V and 5 from J, leaving 6 bases between them. The CDR3 sequence is 12 residues long. CDR3 in amino acids: CATSRVGDEQYF. CDR3 nucleotides: TGTGCCACCAGCAGAGTTGGCGACGAGCAGTACTTC.

The chain uses TRBV5-6 and TRBJ2-3, with D possibly TRBD1 on 5 matching bases. Germline values: CDR1 SGHDT, CDR2 YYEEEE. The CDR3 totals 12 residues. V shed 4 bases and J shed 9 bases, with 12 bases lying between them. The CDR3: CASSPVGRTQYF. CDR3 nucleotide sequence: TGTGCCAGCAGCCCGGTGGGGCGGACGCAGTATTTT.

The genes are TRBV2 and TRBJ2-3; D call uncertain. Germline V lookup: CDR1 SNHLY, CDR2 FYNNEI. The V end was cut by 8 bases, the J end by 6 bases, with 6 bases between. The length of the CDR3 is 10 residues. The CDR3 sequence: CASGMDTQYF. DNA of the CDR3: TGTGCCAGCGGGATGGATACGCAGTATTTT. Full variable domain (rest looked up from reference TRBV2 and TRBJ2-3): EPEVTQTPSHQVTQMGQEVILRCVPISNHLYFYWYRQILGQKVEFLVSFYNNEISEKSEIFDDQFSVERPDGSNFTLKIRSTKLEDSAMYFCASGMDTQYFGPGTRLTVL.

J is TRBJ2-5 and V is TRBV10-3; D is unresolved. The CDR3 extends over 14 amino acids. Between the trimmed V and J ends, which lost 1 base and 4 bases, there was a span of 10 bases. Looked up from germline, CDR1 is ENHRY and CDR2 is SYGVKD. The CDR3 protein is CAISEYSEGETQYF. The DNA for the CDR3 is TGTGCCATCAGTGAGTACAGCGAAGGAGAGACCCAGTACTTC.